Below are 16 T cell receptor beta chains sequenced from a single sample in a study of T cell changes during pregnancy in multiple sclerosis. Method: immunoSEQ multiplex PCR; TCRdb's copy keeps in-frame clones and lacks some. The table includes fewer than 45,000 clones, approximately 94% detected once. The sequencing used CD4+ T cells from peripheral blood mononuclear cells, collected in the third trimester of pregnancy. The receptors were gathered from a female donor with multiple sclerosis, enrolled in a pregnancy study.

The CDR3 reads CASSARQGRGTTEAFF. The CDR3 coding sequence is TGTGCCAGTAGTGCCAGACAGGGGCGCGGGACCACTGAAGCTTTCTTT. The rearrangement links TRBV19 to TRBJ1-1; 8 bases are shared with TRBD1. The CDR3 has 16 amino acids. V gave up 5 bases and J gave up 4 bases; unmatched junction bases: 12. Germline V gene data show CDR1 as LNHDA and CDR2 as SQIVND (reference sequence).

The rearrangement links TRBV2 to TRBJ1-2; D might be TRBD1 (6 bases). The CDR3 loop spans 18 amino acids. Germline values: CDR1 SNHLY, CDR2 FYNNEI. Trimming removed 2 bases from V and 2 bases from J, with 21 bases in between. This CDR3 reads CASSEFSGRVGGNYGYTF. Here the CDR3 DNA reads TGTGCCAGCAGTGAATTCAGTGGCAGGGTAGGGGGAAACTATGGCTACACCTTC.

The chain joins TRBV19 to TRBJ1-1; D unresolved. The length of the CDR3 is 14 residues. The V gene's germline CDR1 is LNHDA and CDR2 SQIVND (reference sequence). V lost 3 bases and J 6 bases, leaving 14 bases between the germline ends. The CDR3 DNA is TGTGCCAGTAGTATGGGGAGGGTACAGTCTGAAGCTTTCTTT. Protein: CASSMGRVQSEAFF.

The chain employs TRBV6-1 and TRBJ1-1; tentatively, D is TRBD1 (6 bases). The CDR3 is made up of 14 amino acids. Germline assignment: CDR1 MNHNS and CDR2 SASEGT. Trimming cost V 7 bases and J 2 bases, with 14 bases left between them. CDR3 DNA: TGTGCCAGCACTGGTTCACAGGGAAACACTGAAGCTTTCTTT. Residues: CASTGSQGNTEAFF.

The chain employs TRBV28 and TRBJ2-7; TRBD1 matches at 10 bases. V shed 3 bases and J 4 bases; nucleotides not matched to a gene: 6. The germline V gene has CDR1 MDHEN and CDR2 SYDVKM. CDR3 length: 15 amino acids. In DNA, the CDR3 is TGTGCCAGCAGTTTCCCCGGGACAGGGGCTTACGAGCAGTACTTC. It codes for CASSFPGTGAYEQYF.

This sequence joins TRBV19 and TRBJ2-7; 9 nucleotides agree with TRBD1. Per the germline V gene, CDR1 is LNHDA and CDR2 is SQIVND (reference sequence). The CDR3 is 16 residues long. The junction had 10 bases not matched to a gene; V was cut back by 4 bases and J by 3 bases. CDR3 bases: TGTGCCAGTAGTACCCGTGGCGACAGGGGGGTCTACGAGCAGTACTTC. Amino acids: CASSTRGDRGVYEQYF.

This rearrangement joins TRBV28 to TRBJ2-3; D possibly corresponds to TRBD1 (7 bases). The CDR3 loop spans 17 amino acids. Germline CDR1 reads MDHEN; CDR2 reads SYDVKM. Trimming stripped 4 bases from V and 2 bases from J, with 19 bases between. CDR3 residues: CASSSPRAGGNTDTQYF. CDR3 DNA: TGTGCCAGCAGTTCACCTCGGGCAGGGGGGAACACAGATACGCAGTATTTT.

The V and J genes are TRBV28 and TRBJ2-1, with TRBD2 identical over 10 bases. J gave up 3 bases and V 5 bases, and 13 bases lay outside the gene matches. The length of the CDR3 is 18 residues. Germline loops: CDR1 MDHEN, CDR2 SYDVKM. The CDR3 protein is CASSTDPPGLANYNEQFF. DNA of the CDR3: TGTGCCAGCAGTACTGACCCCCCGGGACTAGCGAACTACAATGAGCAGTTCTTC.

J is TRBJ2-1 and V is TRBV2; 10 nucleotides align to TRBD1. Germline values: CDR1 SNHLY, CDR2 FYNNEI. V was pared by 7 bases and J by 6 bases, with 6 bases of the junction left unmatched. This CDR3 is 14 amino acids long. The CDR3, as DNA: TGTGCCAGCATGGGACAGGGGACGAGCAATGAGCAGTTCTTC. As protein: CASMGQGTSNEQFF.

The chain carries TRBV19 and TRBJ2-7, with D possibly being TRBD1 (6 bases). V was pared by 5 bases and J by 0 bases, with 23 bases between. The CDR3 contains 18 residues. The germline V gene encodes CDR1 LNHDA and CDR2 SQIVND (reference sequence). This chain's CDR3 is CASSLAPISGVSSYEQYF. CDR3 bases: TGTGCCAGTAGTCTCGCCCCGATATCAGGGGTTAGCTCCTACGAGCAGTACTTC.

This chain connects TRBV10-3 to TRBJ2-3; 11 nucleotides agree with TRBD2. Germline CDR1 reads ENHRY; CDR2 reads SYGVKD. The CDR3 runs 13 residues. J was trimmed by 1 base and V by 11 bases; bases with no gene match: 2. The DNA of the CDR3 is TGTGCCGTACTAGCGGGGGGCACAGATACGCAGTATTTT. This sequence encodes CAVLAGGTDTQYF.

The genes are TRBV6-1 and TRBJ1-5; TRBD1 is a possible D gene (6 bases). This CDR3 has 14 amino acids. V was shortened by 7 bases and J by 4 bases, with 14 bases between the two germline ends. Germline CDR1 reads MNHNS; CDR2 reads SASEGT. The CDR3 coding sequence is TGTGCCAGCAACGGACAGCGTACTAATCAGCCCCAGCATTTT. It codes for CASNGQRTNQPQHF.

The DNA of the CDR3 is TGCGCCAGCGGGGGACAGACGCGGGAAAACTATGGCTACACCTTC. It translates to CASGGQTRENYGYTF. V is TRBV5-1 and J is TRBJ1-2; 7 bases are shared with TRBD1. There are 15 residues in the CDR3. The germline gives CDR1 SGHRS, CDR2 YFSETQ. Trimming at V came to 7 bases and at J to 2 bases, leaving 11 bases not matched to a gene.

This sequence joins TRBV27 and TRBJ2-1; 14 bases agree with TRBD2. The junction had 12 bases not matched to a gene; V was cut back by 3 bases and J by 2 bases. This CDR3 has 20 residues. Germline CDR1 and CDR2: MNHEY and SMNVEV (reference sequence). This CDR3 reads CASSFLLGTSGRGAYNEQFF. Written as DNA, the CDR3 is TGTGCCAGCAGTTTTCTTCTCGGGACTAGCGGGAGAGGGGCCTACAATGAGCAGTTCTTC.

This clone occurred once. The rearrangement joins TRBV18 to TRBJ1-1, with TRBD1 as a possible D gene (6 bases). Germline lookup yields CDR1 KGHSH and CDR2 LQKENI. The CDR3 totals 15 residues. Trimming shortened V by 2 bases and J by 1 base, and 11 bases separated the two germline ends. DNA of the CDR3: TGTGCCAGCTCACCAGGCCAAGGGGGGAACACTGAAGCTTTCTTT. Encoded protein: CASSPGQGGNTEAFF.

The chain links TRBV4-1 to TRBJ2-7; D unclear. This CDR3 region has 16 residues. The germline V gene has CDR1 MGHRA and CDR2 YSYEKL. Trimming took off 4 bases at V and 2 bases at J, with 18 bases between the two ends. The CDR3 spells CASSPQSTAAPYEQYF. The CDR3 coding sequence is TGCGCCAGCAGCCCTCAGTCGACTGCAGCACCCTACGAGCAGTACTTC.